These 4 T cell receptor beta chains were all obtained from the same sample, sequenced in a study of chemoradiotherapy in HPV16-positive cancers. Generated by immunoSEQ multiplex PCR, the TCRdb table keeps only in-frame clones and is missing some. This repertoire shows approximately 34,000 clones, roughly nine tenths found once; its top ten account for about 3%. Here the sequenced sample was blood, taken from a patient who underwent chemoradiotherapy. These receptors all stem from a human donor with HPV-associated anogenital cancer.

This clone has only a few counts. V usage is TRBV6-1 and J usage is TRBJ2-3; a possible D gene is TRBD1 (7 bases). V shed 7 bases and J shed 4 bases, with 12 bases lying between them. Germline CDR1 MNHNS, CDR2 SASEGT. The length of the CDR3 is 13 residues. CDR3 sequence reads: CASIDREADTQYF. The CDR3 region has the DNA TGTGCCAGCATCGACAGGGAGGCAGATACGCAGTATTTT.

This chain joins TRBV18 and TRBJ2-3; 7 bases map to TRBD1. Germline V gene sequence: CDR1 KGHSH, CDR2 LQKENI. V lost 6 bases, J lost 6 bases, and 6 bases stayed unmatched. CDR3 length: 13 amino acids. CDR3 amino acids: CASSTGITDTQYF. Written as DNA, the CDR3 is TGTGCCAGCTCGACAGGGATTACGGATACGCAGTATTTT.

This sequence joins TRBV7-2 and TRBJ2-2, with a tentative D call TRBD2 (5 bases). This CDR3 is built from 12 residues. CDR1 is SGHTA, CDR2 FQGNSA, per germline. With 1 base removed from V and 15 bases from J, the gap between germline ends came to 12 bases. The CDR3 DNA is TGTGCCAGCAGCTTAGATCGGGGAGAGGTGTTTTTT. This gives the protein CASSLDRGEVFF.

This clone occurred once. The genes are TRBV21-1 and TRBJ2-7; the table's D call of TRBD1 was not tested on the DNA. TRBV21-1 has pseudogene status. The CDR3 sequence is 11 residues long. In DNA form, the CDR3 reads TGTGCCAGCAACCCACACTACGAGCAGTACTTC. This encodes CASNPHYEQYF.